This T cell receptor beta chain is from a study of T cell repertoires in cytomegalovirus infection. Looking at the study overall: Public signatures in TCR beta pointed to CMV infection and matching HLA type.

TCRdb re-called the reads through MiXCR, storing one row per CDR3 protein. Of under 850,000 distinct CDR3 sequences detected, about a third appear once; the ten largest clones hold about 2.8%. Whole-study findings and limits: Dominating the ex vivo response were TCR beta clonotypes that were CMV-specific and HLA-C-restricted. Individuals carrying CMV plus the relevant HLA were identified by cumulative frequency of public TCR beta families.

This clonotype has just a few counts. Antigen unknown. Sequencing was done on a sample of PBMCs. The sequence was obtained from a human donor in good health (CMV status not recorded). Some clones in this sample may be carry-over from other donors' samples.

CDR3 in DNA: TGTGCCAGCAGCTTGGCGACCGGACAGTCTAGCACAGATACGCAGTATTTT. Translation: CASSLATGQSSTDTQYF. V usage is TRBV5-6 and J usage is TRBJ2-3; TRBD1 is a possible D gene (6 bases). V was pared by 0 bases and J by 0 bases, with 14 bases between. CDR3 size: 17 residues. Germline CDR1 and CDR2: SGHDT and YYEEEE.